This T cell receptor beta chain emerged from a study of blood T cell repertoires in COVID-19. Background on the study: Material from acute and convalescent COVID-19 was sourced from the United States, Italy and Spain.

TCRdb's table, derived via immunoSEQ multiplex PCR, lists solely in-frame clones and lacks some. The sample carries 540,000 or so clones, less than 90% recorded once. Seattle-derived patients entered the study during active infection and were followed longitudinally. Between the trimmed V and J ends, which lost 1 base and 2 bases, there was a span of 12 bases. Per the germline V gene, CDR1 is MGHRA and CDR2 is YSYEKL. The CDR3 has 15 residues. Sequencing used peripheral blood. The receptor's source is a woman aged 45-65 years with COVID-19, enrolled during active disease. This chain joins TRBV4-1 and TRBJ2-7, with unresolved D. The CDR3 loop is CASSQGAFGPYEQYF. The CDR3 DNA sequence: TGCGCCAGCAGCCAAGGGGCTTTTGGCCCCTACGAGCAGTACTTC.